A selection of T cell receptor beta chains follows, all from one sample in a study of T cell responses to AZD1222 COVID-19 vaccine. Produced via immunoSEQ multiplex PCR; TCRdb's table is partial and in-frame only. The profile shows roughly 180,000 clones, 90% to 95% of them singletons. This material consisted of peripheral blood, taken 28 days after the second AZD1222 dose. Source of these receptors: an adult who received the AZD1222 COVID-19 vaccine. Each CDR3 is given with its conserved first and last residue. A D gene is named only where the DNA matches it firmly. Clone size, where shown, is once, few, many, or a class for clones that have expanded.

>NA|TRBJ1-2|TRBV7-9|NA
TGTGCCAGCAGCCGCCTCCTCCGGGACGGCCGCTATGGCTACACCTTC
CASSRLLRDGRYGYTF
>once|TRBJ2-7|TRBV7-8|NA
TGTGCCAGCAGCCCCCCGGGCGAGCAGTACTTC
CASSPPGEQYF
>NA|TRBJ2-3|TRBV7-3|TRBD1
TGTGCCAGCAGCCCTTCGAGGGGGCTTCGCACAGATACGCAGTATTTT
CASSPSRGLRTDTQYF
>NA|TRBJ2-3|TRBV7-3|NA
TGTGCCAGCAGCTTCGGGACTCCACCAGATACGCAGTATTTT
CASSFGTPPDTQYF
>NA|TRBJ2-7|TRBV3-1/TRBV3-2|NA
TGTGCCAGCAGCCAATCCTCCGAGCAGTACTTC
CASSQSSEQYF
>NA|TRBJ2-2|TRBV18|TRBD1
TGTGCCAGCTCACCACTTTGGACAGGGGAGGTCGACACCGGGGAGCTGTTTTTT
CASSPLWTGEVDTGELFF
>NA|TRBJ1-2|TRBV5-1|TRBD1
TGCGCCAGCAGACAGACAGGGGATTCCTATGGCTACACCTTC
CASRQTGDSYGYTF
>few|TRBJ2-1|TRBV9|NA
TGTGCCAGCAGCCCCACCACCGGCTCCTACAATGAGCAGTTCTTC
CASSPTTGSYNEQFF
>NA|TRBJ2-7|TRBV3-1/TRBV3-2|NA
TGTGCCAGCAGCCTCGGCGGGGTCTACTCCTACGAGCAGTACTTC
CASSLGGVYSYEQYF
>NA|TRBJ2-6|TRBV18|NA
TGTGCCAGCTCTCATAGTACCTCTGGGGCCAACGTCCTGACTTTC
CASSHSTSGANVLTF
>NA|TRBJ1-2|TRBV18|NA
TGTGCCAGCTCAACTACAGGGTGGGGTAACTATGGCTACACCTTC
CASSTTGWGNYGYTF
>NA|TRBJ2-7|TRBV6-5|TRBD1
TGTGCCAGCAGTTACTTGGACAGGGGCTACGAGCAGTACTTC
CASSYLDRGYEQYF
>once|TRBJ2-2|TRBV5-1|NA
TGCGCCAGCAGCTTGGTGATGGGGAACACCGGGGAGCTGTTTTTT
CASSLVMGNTGELFF
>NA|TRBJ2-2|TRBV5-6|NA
TGTGCCAGCATGGAATTCGGAGGGGAGCTGTTTTTT
CASMEFGGELFF
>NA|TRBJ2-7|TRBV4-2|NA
TGTGCCAGCAGCCAAGATCTCCACGAGCAGTACTTC
CASSQDLHEQYF
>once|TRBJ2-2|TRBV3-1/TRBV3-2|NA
TGTGCCAGCAGCCAAGATTTCAGGGGGGTGAGGGAGCTGTTTTTT
CASSQDFRGVRELFF
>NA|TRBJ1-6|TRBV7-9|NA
TGTGCCAGCAGCTCCACGGGCTCACCCCTCCACTTT
CASSSTGSPLHF
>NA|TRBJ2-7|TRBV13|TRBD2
TGTGCCAGCAGCTTCGGGCGGGGGAACTACGAGCAGTACTTC
CASSFGRGNYEQYF
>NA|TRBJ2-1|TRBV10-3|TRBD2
TGTGCCAGACTAGCGGGATATGAGCAGTTCTTC
CARLAGYEQFF
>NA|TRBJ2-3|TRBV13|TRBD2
TGTGCCAGCAGCTTAATGAGCGGGAGTACAGATACGCAGTATTTT
CASSLMSGSTDTQYF
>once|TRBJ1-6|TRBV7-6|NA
TGTGCCAGCAGCTTAGAATTCTACTCAAATTCACCCCTCCACTTT
CASSLEFYSNSPLHF
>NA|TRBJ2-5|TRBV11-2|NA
TGTGCCAGCAGCCCTACCGGGGGTTCAGAGACCCAGTACTTC
CASSPTGGSETQYF